The 22 T cell receptor beta chains in this list originate from one sample, sequenced in a study of cytomegalovirus exposure and HLA in healthy donors (dated by TCRdb to the late 2010s). The library relied on the immunoSEQ multiplex PCR assay. A mixture of 60 forward primers for TCR Vbeta segments and 13 reverse primers for TCR Jbeta segments was used in the multiplex PCR. Drawn from immuneACCESS, this table holds only the in-frame rearrangements with V and J called that TCRdb kept. Clones are partly lost; checked studies trace under half to an unresolved V gene and leave the rest unexplained. This sample comprises 160,000 or so clones, roughly 76% of them detected only once. The ten biggest clones cover roughly 4.9% of the sample. The sequenced sample was PBMCs. These receptors originate from a young woman in good health and CMV-seropositive.

The V gene is TRBV7-9, the J gene TRBJ2-2; 9 bases are shared with TRBD1. The ends lost 4 bases at V and 2 bases at J; junction bases unmatched: 2. In germline, CDR1 is SEHNR, CDR2 FQNEAQ (reference sequence). This CDR3 has 15 residues. This CDR3 reads CASSSDRGNTGELFF. As DNA, the CDR3 is TGTGCCAGCAGCTCGGACAGGGGCAACACCGGGGAGCTGTTTTTT.

The chain couples TRBV6-1 to TRBJ2-2; possibly TRBD2 for D (5 bases). The CDR3 length is 14 residues. Trimming pared 8 bases from V and 7 bases from J, leaving 17 bases between. Germline V lookup: CDR1 MNHNS, CDR2 SASEGT. The CDR3 DNA sequence: TGTGCCAGCCCCCCCGGGGAAGGGTTCGGGGAGCTGTTTTTT. It encodes CASPPGEGFGELFF.

This sequence joins TRBV19 and TRBJ1-6; the D gene is possibly TRBD1 (5 bases). Germline assignment: CDR1 LNHDA and CDR2 SQIVND (reference sequence). Trimming removed 2 bases from V and 10 bases from J, with 9 bases in between. The CDR3 is 13 amino acids. For the CDR3, the DNA is TGTGCCAGTAGTATACAGGGTTGGTCACCCCTCCACTTT. It yields the protein CASSIQGWSPLHF.

This clone has a single count. V is TRBV5-6 and J is TRBJ1-4, with D tentatively TRBD1 (5 bases). CDR3 length equals 13 residues. V was trimmed by 2 bases and J by 8 bases, leaving 10 bases between them. Germline-derived CDR1 and CDR2 are SGHDT and YYEEEE. CDR3 protein: CASSFRVGEKLFF. The CDR3 DNA reads as TGTGCCAGCAGCTTCAGGGTGGGGGAAAAACTGTTTTTT.

The CDR3, as DNA: TGTGCCAGCAGTTTAGCGGCGGGGGGGAGTTACAATGAGCAGTTCTTC. Translation: CASSLAAGGSYNEQFF. This chain connects TRBV28 to TRBJ2-1, with 9 bases identical to TRBD2. The V segment lost 2 bases and the J segment 4 bases; nucleotides outside the gene matches: 6. The CDR3 runs to 16 residues. Germline CDR1 is MDHEN and CDR2 is SYDVKM.

This chain connects TRBV27 to TRBJ2-5; D might be TRBD2 (6 bases). From germline, CDR1 is MNHEY and CDR2 SMNVEV (reference sequence). The CDR3 is 15 amino acids. V lost 6 bases to trimming and J lost 4 bases, with 18 bases between them. CDR3 in DNA: TGTGCCAGCAGCCGCGAACTGGGACTCCTAGAGACCCAGTACTTC. Its translation: CASSRELGLLETQYF.

The chain has TRBV6-5 and TRBJ1-2; 8 nucleotides line up with TRBD1. Germline lookup yields CDR1 MNHEY and CDR2 SVGAGI. The CDR3 has 15 residues. With V trimmed by 5 bases and J by 6 bases, 11 bases remained unmatched. CDR3 sequence (DNA): TGTGCCAGCAGTCGGAGGGGACAGGTTTTGGATGGCTACACCTTC. Protein sequence: CASSRRGQVLDGYTF.

This clone is a singleton in its sample. CDR3 loop: CASSPVQGRNYGYTF. In nucleotides, the CDR3 is TGTGCCAGCAGCCCCGTACAGGGGAGAAACTATGGCTACACCTTC. The genes are TRBV6-1 and TRBJ1-2; 7 bases align to TRBD1. After removal of 6 bases from V and 2 bases from J, the junction contained 9 bases not matched to a gene. Germline V gene lookup returns CDR1 MNHNS and CDR2 SASEGT. CDR3 size: 15 residues.

This sequence joins TRBV7-2 and TRBJ1-2; D remains ambiguous. V lost 8 bases, J lost 4 bases, and 11 bases lay in between. CDR3 size: 12 residues. Germline CDR1 is SGHTA and CDR2 is FQGNSA. In DNA form, the CDR3 reads TGTGCCAGCTCCGTCTCTACCTATGGCTACACCTTC. Protein product: CASSVSTYGYTF.

The genes are TRBV6-1 and TRBJ2-1; 11 bases fit TRBD2. Germline trimming cut 6 bases from V and 6 bases from J; bases unmatched to any gene: 4. The CDR3 loop spans 14 amino acids. CDR1 is MNHNS, CDR2 SASEGT, per germline. For the CDR3, the DNA is TGTGCCAGCAGCGGGACTAGCGGCATCAATGAGCAGTTCTTC. It translates to CASSGTSGINEQFF.

This chain links TRBV28 with TRBJ2-7; 7 bases fit TRBD1. CDR3 size: 17 residues. J was trimmed by 4 bases and V by 8 bases; bases with no gene match: 20. CDR1 and CDR2 from the germline V gene are MDHEN and SYDVKM. CDR3 sequence (DNA): TGTGCCAGCCGTTCACACTCCGACAGGGAGCAAGGGTACGAGCAGTACTTC. Encoded protein: CASRSHSDREQGYEQYF. The full variable domain, with the rest looked up from reference TRBV28 and TRBJ2-7, is DVKVTQSSRYLVKRTGEKVFLECVQDMDHENMFWYRQDPGLGLRLIYFSYDVKMKEKGDIPEGYSVSREKKERFSLILESASTNQTSMYLCASRSHSDREQGYEQYFGPGTRLTVT.

The V gene is TRBV7-2, the J gene TRBJ2-3, with TRBD2 as a possible D gene (5 bases). Deletions cut 0 bases from V and 9 bases from J, with 7 bases between. CDR3 length equals 12 residues. Looked up from germline, CDR1 is SGHTA and CDR2 is FQGNSA. CDR3 bases: TGTGCCAGCAGCTTAGCGCCGGGAACGCAGTATTTT. Translation gives CASSLAPGTQYF.

V is TRBV13 and J is TRBJ2-5, with a weak D call TRBD2 (5 bases). V lost 5 bases and J 4 bases, leaving 8 bases between the germline ends. Germline-derived CDR1 and CDR2 are PRHDT and FYEKMQ (reference sequence). There are 12 residues in the CDR3. CDR3 loop: CASSPLGETQYF. CDR3 nucleotides: TGTGCCAGCAGCCCACTAGGAGAGACCCAGTACTTC.

The chain joins TRBV7-9 to TRBJ1-1, with no clear D. Germline assignment: CDR1 SEHNR and CDR2 FQNEAQ (reference sequence). V lost 4 bases and J 0 bases, leaving 6 bases between the germline ends. CDR3 size: 13 residues. CDR3 sequence (DNA): TGTGCCAGCAGCTCATCGGTGAACACTGAAGCTTTCTTT. Protein sequence: CASSSSVNTEAFF.

The rearrangement joins TRBV28 to TRBJ1-5; 11 nucleotides match TRBD1. Germline V lookup: CDR1 MDHEN, CDR2 SYDVKM. V shed 4 bases, J shed 5 bases, and the junction held 7 bases outside the gene matches. CDR3 length: 16 residues. DNA for the CDR3: TGTGCCAGCAGTTCACTCCGGGACAGGGGGTATCAGCCCCAGCATTTT. As protein: CASSSLRDRGYQPQHF. Full variable domain (outside the CDR3, taken from reference TRBV28 and TRBJ1-5): DVKVTQSSRYLVKRTGEKVFLECVQDMDHENMFWYRQDPGLGLRLIYFSYDVKMKEKGDIPEGYSVSREKKERFSLILESASTNQTSMYLCASSSLRDRGYQPQHFGDGTRLSIL.

The rearrangement uses TRBV7-9 and TRBJ2-5; D perhaps matches TRBD2 (6 bases). Trimming shortened V by 3 bases and J by 4 bases, and 12 bases separated the two germline ends. Germline assignment: CDR1 SEHNR and CDR2 FQNEAQ (reference sequence). This CDR3 contains 14 residues. CDR3 residues: CASSFRIAVETQYF. The CDR3 coding sequence is TGTGCCAGCAGCTTTCGAATAGCGGTAGAGACCCAGTACTTC.

V usage is TRBV6-5 and J usage is TRBJ1-2; no reliable D call. The CDR3 spans 11 residues. The germline V gene has CDR1 MNHEY and CDR2 SVGAGI. Deletions cut 6 bases from V and 8 bases from J, with 10 bases between. The CDR3 nucleotides read TGTGCCAGCAGGGGCGGGGAGGGCTACACCTTC. This sequence encodes CASRGGEGYTF.

This clone was detected only once. J is TRBJ2-3 and V is TRBV27; no reliable D call. Germline lookup yields CDR1 MNHEY and CDR2 SMNVEV (reference sequence). V lost 5 bases and J 2 bases, leaving 14 bases between the germline ends. The CDR3 contains 15 residues. The CDR3 spells CASSPQWSPTDTQYF. The CDR3 nucleotides are TGTGCCAGCAGTCCCCAGTGGTCCCCCACAGATACGCAGTATTTT.

The chain recombines TRBV5-1 with TRBJ2-7; D might be TRBD1 (6 bases). This CDR3 is 15 amino acids long. Trimming took 0 bases from V and 4 from J, leaving 14 bases between them. From germline, CDR1 is SGHRS and CDR2 YFSETQ. Written as DNA, the CDR3 is TGCGCCAGCAGCTTGGTACAGGGAGTGTTATACGAGCAGTACTTC. The encoded protein is CASSLVQGVLYEQYF.

The chain uses TRBV29-1 and TRBJ1-2; possible D gene TRBD1, 5 bases. The CDR3 totals 13 residues. Deletions cut 3 bases from V and 4 bases from J, with 12 bases between. Germline V lookup: CDR1 SQVTM, CDR2 ANQGSEA. Here the CDR3 reads CSVDREGRYGYTF. As DNA, the CDR3 is TGCAGCGTTGACAGGGAAGGTCGCTATGGCTACACCTTC.

CDR3 residues: CASRETILGDYGYTF. CDR3 nucleotide sequence: TGTGCCAGCAGGGAAACCATCCTAGGGGACTATGGCTACACCTTC. This chain links TRBV2 with TRBJ1-2; a possible D gene is TRBD1 (5 bases). The CDR3 extends over 15 amino acids. Germline V gene sequence: CDR1 SNHLY, CDR2 FYNNEI. Trimming removed 6 bases from V and 3 bases from J, with 17 bases in between. Full variable domain (outside the CDR3, taken from reference TRBV2 and TRBJ1-2): EPEVTQTPSHQVTQMGQEVILRCVPISNHLYFYWYRQILGQKVEFLVSFYNNEISEKSEIFDDQFSVERPDGSNFTLKIRSTKLEDSAMYFCASRETILGDYGYTFGSGTRLTVV.

V and J are TRBV5-1 and TRBJ1-1; a possible D gene is TRBD1 (5 bases). V was cut by 1 base and J by 1 base, with 8 bases left in between. The CDR3 has 14 residues. Per germline, CDR1 SGHRS and CDR2 YFSETQ. The CDR3 here is CASSLWGGNTEAFF. The CDR3 nucleotides read TGCGCCAGCAGCTTGTGGGGGGGGAACACTGAAGCTTTCTTT.